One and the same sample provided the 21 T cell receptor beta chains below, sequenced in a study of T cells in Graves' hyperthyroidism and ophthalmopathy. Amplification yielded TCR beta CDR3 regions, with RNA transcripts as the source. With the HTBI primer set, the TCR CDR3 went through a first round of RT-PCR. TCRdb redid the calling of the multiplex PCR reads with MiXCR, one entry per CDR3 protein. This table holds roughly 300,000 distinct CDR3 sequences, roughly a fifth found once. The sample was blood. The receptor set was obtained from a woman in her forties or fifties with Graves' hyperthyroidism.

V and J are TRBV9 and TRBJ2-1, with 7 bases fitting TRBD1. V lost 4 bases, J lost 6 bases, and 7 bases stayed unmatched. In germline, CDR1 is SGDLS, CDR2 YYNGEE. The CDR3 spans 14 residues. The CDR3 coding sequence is TGTGCCAGCAGCCCACAGGGGACCGGCAATGAGCAGTTCTTC. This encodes CASSPQGTGNEQFF.

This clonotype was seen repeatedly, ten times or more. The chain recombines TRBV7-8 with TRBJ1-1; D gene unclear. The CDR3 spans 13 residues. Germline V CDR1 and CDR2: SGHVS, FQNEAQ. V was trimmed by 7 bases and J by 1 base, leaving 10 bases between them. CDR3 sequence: CASTPFTNTEAFF. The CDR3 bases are TGTGCCAGCACCCCGTTTACGAACACTGAAGCTTTCTTT.

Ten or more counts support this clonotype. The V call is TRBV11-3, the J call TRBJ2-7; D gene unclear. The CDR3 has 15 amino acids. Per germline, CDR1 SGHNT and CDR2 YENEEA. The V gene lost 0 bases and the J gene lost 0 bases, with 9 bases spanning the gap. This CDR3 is CASSLESAHSYEQYF. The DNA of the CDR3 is TGTGCCAGCAGCTTAGAATCTGCTCACTCCTACGAGCAGTACTTC.

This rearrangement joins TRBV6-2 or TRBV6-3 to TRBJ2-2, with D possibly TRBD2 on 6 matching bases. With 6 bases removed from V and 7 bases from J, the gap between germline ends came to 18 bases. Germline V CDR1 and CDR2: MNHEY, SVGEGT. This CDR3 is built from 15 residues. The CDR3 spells CASSTRAGRRGELFF. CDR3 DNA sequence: TGTGCCAGCAGCACGAGGGCGGGAAGGCGCGGGGAGCTGTTTTTT.

In DNA form, the CDR3 reads TGTGCTAGTGGGGTCCAAGATCGGCCCCAGCATTTT. It yields the protein CASGVQDRPQHF. The chain employs TRBV12-5 and TRBJ1-5; D gene uncertain. Trimming took off 6 bases at V and 9 bases at J, with 12 bases between the two ends. Germline lookup yields CDR1 LGHNT and CDR2 FRNRAP. This CDR3 contains 12 residues.

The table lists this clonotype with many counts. In DNA form, the CDR3 reads TGCGCCAGCAGCTTGACAGGGGGTGGCACTGAAGCTTTCTTT. Its translation is CASSLTGGGTEAFF. The chain is built from TRBV5-1 and TRBJ1-1; 8 bases are shared with TRBD1. This CDR3 region has 14 residues. Germline assignment: CDR1 SGHRS and CDR2 YFSETQ. V was clipped by 1 base and J by 4 bases; unmatched bases: 3.

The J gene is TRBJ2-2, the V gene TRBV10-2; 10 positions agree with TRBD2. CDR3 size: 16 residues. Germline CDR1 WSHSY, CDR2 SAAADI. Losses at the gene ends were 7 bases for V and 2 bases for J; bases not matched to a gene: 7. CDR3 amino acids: CASTKRGGQNTGELFF. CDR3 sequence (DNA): TGCGCCAGCACCAAGCGGGGGGGTCAAAACACCGGGGAGCTGTTTTTT.

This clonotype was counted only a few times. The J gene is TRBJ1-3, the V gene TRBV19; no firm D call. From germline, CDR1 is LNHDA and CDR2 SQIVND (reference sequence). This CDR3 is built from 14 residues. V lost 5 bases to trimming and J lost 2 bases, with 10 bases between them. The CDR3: CASSGRTAGNTIYF. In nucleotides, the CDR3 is TGTGCCAGTAGTGGCCGAACGGCTGGAAACACCATATATTTT.

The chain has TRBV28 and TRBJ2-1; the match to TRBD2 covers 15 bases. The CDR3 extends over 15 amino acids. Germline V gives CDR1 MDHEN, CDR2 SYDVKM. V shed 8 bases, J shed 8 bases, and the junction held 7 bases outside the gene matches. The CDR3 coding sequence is TGTGCCAGCCGAGGACTAGCGGGAGGGGTGGATGAGCAGTTCTTC. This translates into CASRGLAGGVDEQFF.

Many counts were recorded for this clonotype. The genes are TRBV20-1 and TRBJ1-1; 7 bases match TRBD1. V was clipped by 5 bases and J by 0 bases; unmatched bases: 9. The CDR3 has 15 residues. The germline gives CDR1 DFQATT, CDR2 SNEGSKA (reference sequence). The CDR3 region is CSAGSRQGLNTEAFF. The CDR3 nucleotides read TGCAGTGCTGGTTCCAGACAGGGATTGAACACTGAAGCTTTCTTT.

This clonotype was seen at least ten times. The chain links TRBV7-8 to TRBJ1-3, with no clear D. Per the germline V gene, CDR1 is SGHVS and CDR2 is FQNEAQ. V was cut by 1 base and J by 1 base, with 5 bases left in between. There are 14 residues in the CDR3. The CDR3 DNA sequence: TGTGCCAGCAGCTTAGTGGGGTCTGGAAACACCATATATTTT. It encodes CASSLVGSGNTIYF.

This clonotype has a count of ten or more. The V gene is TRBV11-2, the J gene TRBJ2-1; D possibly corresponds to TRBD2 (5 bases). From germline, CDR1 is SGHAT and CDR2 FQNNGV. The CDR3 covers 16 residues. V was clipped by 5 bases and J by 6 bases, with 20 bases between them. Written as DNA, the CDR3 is TGTGCCAGCAGCAATTTAGCGCCTCTTTTCCGCAATGAGCAGTTCTTC. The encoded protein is CASSNLAPLFRNEQFF.

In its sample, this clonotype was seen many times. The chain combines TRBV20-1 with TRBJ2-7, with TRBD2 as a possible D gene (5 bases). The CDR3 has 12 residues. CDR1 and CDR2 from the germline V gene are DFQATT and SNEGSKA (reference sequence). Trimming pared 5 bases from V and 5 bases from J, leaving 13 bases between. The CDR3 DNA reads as TGCAGTGCTGGCCGAGGGAGTAACGAGCAGTACTTC. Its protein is CSAGRGSNEQYF.

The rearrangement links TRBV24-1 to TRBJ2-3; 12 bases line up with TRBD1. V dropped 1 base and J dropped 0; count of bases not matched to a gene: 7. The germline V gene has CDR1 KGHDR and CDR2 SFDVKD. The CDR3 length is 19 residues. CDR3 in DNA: TGTGCCACCAGTGATTTATCGGGACAGGGGGCCTCAAGCACAGATACGCAGTATTTT. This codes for CATSDLSGQGASSTDTQYF.

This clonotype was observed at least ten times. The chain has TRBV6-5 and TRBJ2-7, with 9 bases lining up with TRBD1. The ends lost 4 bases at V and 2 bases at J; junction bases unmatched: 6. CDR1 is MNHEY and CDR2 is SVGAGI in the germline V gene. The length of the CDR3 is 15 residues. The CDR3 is CASSLVGTGPYEQYF. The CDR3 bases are TGTGCCAGCAGTTTAGTCGGGACAGGGCCCTACGAGCAGTACTTC.

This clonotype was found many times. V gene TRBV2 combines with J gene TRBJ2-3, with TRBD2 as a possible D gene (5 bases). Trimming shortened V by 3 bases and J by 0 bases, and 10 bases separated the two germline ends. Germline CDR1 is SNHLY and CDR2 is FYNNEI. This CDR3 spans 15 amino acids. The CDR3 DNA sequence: TGTGCCAGCAGTGACTTAGCGCCTAGCACAGATACGCAGTATTTT. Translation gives CASSDLAPSTDTQYF.

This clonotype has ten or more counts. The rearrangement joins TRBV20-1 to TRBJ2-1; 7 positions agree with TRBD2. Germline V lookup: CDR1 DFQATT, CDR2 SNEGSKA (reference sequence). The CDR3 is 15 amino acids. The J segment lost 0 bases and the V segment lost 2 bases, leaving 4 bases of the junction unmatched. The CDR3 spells CSARPTSDSYNEQFF. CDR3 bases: TGCAGTGCTAGACCTACTAGCGACTCCTACAATGAGCAGTTCTTC.

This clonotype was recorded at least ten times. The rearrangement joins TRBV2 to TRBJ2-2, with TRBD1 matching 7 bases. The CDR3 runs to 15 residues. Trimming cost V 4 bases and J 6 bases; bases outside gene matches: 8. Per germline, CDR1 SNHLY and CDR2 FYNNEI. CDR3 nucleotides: TGTGCCAGCAGTGGTCGGACAGGTCTAGCCGGGGAGCTGTTTTTT. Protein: CASSGRTGLAGELFF. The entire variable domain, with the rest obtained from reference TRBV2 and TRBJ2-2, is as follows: EPEVTQTPSHQVTQMGQEVILRCVPISNHLYFYWYRQILGQKVEFLVSFYNNEISEKSEIFDDQFSVERPDGSNFTLKIRSTKLEDSAMYFCASSGRTGLAGELFFGEGSRLTVL.

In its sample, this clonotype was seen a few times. The CDR3 sequence: CASSLGVSGRAPQETQYF. The CDR3 DNA is TGTGCCAGCAGCTTAGGCGTTAGCGGGAGGGCCCCGCAAGAGACCCAGTACTTC. The chain combines TRBV7-9 with TRBJ2-5, with 11 bases that match TRBD2. Germline CDR1 SEHNR, CDR2 FQNEAQ (reference sequence). The CDR3 loop spans 18 amino acids. Germline trimming cut 1 base from V and 2 bases from J; bases unmatched to any gene: 9.

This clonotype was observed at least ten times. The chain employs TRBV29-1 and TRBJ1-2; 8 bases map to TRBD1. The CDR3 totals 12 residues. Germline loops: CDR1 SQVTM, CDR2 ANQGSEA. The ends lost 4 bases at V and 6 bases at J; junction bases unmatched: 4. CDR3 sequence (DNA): TGCAGCGTTGTCGGACAGGGCCATGGCTACACCTTC. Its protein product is CSVVGQGHGYTF.

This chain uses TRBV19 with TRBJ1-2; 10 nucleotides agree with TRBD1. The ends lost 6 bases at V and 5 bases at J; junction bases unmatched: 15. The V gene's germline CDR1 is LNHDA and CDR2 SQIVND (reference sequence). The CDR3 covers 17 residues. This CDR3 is CASSGRDRGRSSYGYTF. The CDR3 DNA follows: TGTGCCAGTAGCGGACGGGACAGGGGACGGTCGAGTTATGGCTACACCTTC.